The entry below gives a single TCR beta chain sequence along with its context. Its antigen is not known. The germline V gene has CDR1 LNHNV and CDR2 YYDKDF (reference sequence). The CDR3 spans 15 residues. This specimen comes from a study of T cells expressing NK-cell markers. Study at large: Beta-chain profiling covered CD3+CD56+NKG2C+, CD3+CD56+NKG2C- and CD3+CD56-NKG2C+ sorted subsets.

Study conclusions and caveats: Dominant NKG2C+ clonotype frequencies of about 1.0-8% of CD8+ T cells were measured in five or six donors.

TCRdb re-analyzed the 5' RACE reads; it lists each CDR3 protein once, without DNA. The table lists roughly 390,000 distinct CDR3 sequences. The J gene is TRBJ1-1, the V gene TRBV15. The source is a man aged 18-75 years in good health. The sequenced sample consisted of blood T cells: a sorted CD56 or NKG2C T cell subset, CD4+ or CD8+ T cells, or bulk PBMC T cells (not recorded which). Here the CDR3 reads CATSRGSGGLTEAFF.